This T cell receptor beta chain came from a study of CXCR3-negative and CXCR3-positive naive CD8 T cells. The study, taken as a whole, reports: Expression of CXCR3 was partially reduced after cryopreservation, and fresh PBMCs were used in most assays. Both naive subsets showed comparably high diversity, and memory CD8+ cells showed much lower diversity. The study found more hydrophobic TRB CDR3s in CXCR3-positive naive cells than in CXCR3-negative naive cells.

Germline V CDR1 and CDR2: LGHNA, YSLEER. This CDR3 has 15 residues. With UMI labels, 5' RACE was used to prepare the TRB cDNA libraries. Reanalyzing the 5' RACE reads, TCRdb keeps one entry per CDR3 protein, without DNA. The sample table includes roughly 140,000 distinct CDR3 sequences. Of note for this clonotype: Its antigen is as yet unknown.

Sequencing used naive CXCR3+ CD8+ T cells from blood. The subset denotes: CD45RO-CCR7+CD27+CD95- naive CD8+ T cells expressing CXCR3 (TNR3+). This chain links TRBV4-3 with TRBJ2-5; no DNA is available, so the TRBD1 call from TCRdb remains unchecked. This sequence originates from a human donor in good health. Some clones in this sample may be carry-over from other donors' samples. CDR3 loop: CASSQDRRGQETQYF.